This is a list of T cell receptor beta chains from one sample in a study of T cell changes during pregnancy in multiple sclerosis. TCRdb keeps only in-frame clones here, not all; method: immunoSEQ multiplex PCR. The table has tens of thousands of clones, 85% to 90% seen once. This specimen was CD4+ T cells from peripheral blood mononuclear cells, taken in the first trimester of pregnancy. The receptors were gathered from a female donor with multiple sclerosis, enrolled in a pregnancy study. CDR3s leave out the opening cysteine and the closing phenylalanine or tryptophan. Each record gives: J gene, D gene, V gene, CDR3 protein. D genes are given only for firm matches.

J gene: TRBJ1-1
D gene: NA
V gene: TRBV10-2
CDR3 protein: ASTRGDTEAF

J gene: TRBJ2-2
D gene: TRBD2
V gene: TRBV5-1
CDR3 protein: ASSLRFMGGHAGELF

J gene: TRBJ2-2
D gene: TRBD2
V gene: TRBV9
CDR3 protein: ASSTRRGGANTGELF

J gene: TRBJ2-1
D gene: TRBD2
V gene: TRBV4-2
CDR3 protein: ASRGGDPPYNEQF

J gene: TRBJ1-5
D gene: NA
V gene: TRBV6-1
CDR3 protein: ASSLSWANQPQH

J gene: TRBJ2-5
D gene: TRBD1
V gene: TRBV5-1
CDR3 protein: ASSGTEETQY

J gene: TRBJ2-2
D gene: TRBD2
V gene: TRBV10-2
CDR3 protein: ASSVTSGNTGELF

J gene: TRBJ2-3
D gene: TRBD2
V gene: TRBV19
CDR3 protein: ASSGEREEGTDTQY

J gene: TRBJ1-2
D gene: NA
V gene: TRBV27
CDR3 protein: ASSRSIGRGSYGYT

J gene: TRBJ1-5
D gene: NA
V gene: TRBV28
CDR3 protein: ASRMSQDPQPQH

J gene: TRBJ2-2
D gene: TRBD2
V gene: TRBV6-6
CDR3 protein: ASSYAGGRTGELF

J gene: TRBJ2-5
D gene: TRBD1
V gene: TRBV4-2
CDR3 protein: ASSPIATGQETQY

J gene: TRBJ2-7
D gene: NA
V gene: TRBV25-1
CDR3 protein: ASSEIGYEQY

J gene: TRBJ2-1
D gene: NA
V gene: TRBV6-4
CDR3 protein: ASSGGQF

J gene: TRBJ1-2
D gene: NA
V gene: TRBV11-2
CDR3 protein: ASSLIGNYGYT

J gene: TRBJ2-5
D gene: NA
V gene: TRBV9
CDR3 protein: ASSPLGETQY

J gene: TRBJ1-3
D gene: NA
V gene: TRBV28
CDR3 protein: ASSLPGSSGNTIY

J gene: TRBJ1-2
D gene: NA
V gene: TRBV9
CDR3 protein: ASSPGDGDYGYT

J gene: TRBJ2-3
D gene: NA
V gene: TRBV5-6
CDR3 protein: ASSFPDTDTQY

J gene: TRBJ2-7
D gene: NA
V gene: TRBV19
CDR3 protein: ASRKEISSYEQY

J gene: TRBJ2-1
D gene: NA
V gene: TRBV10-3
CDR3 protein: AISKYNEQF

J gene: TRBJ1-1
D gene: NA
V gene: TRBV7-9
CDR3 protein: ALHLKSGGTEAF

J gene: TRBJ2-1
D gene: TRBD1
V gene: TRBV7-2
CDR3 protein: ASSNRQGRQF

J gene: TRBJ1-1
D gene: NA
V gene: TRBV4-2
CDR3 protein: ASSQVTRGRGEAF

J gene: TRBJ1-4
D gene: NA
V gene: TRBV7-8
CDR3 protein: ASSSKGGLNEKLF

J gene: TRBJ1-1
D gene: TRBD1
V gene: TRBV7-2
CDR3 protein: ASSSQGYTEAF

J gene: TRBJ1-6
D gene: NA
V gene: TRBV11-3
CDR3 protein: ASSDRYLLSPLH

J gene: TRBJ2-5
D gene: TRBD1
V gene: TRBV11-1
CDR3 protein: ASSLATGAETQY

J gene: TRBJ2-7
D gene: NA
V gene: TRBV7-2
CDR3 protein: ASSLRPGPSYEQY

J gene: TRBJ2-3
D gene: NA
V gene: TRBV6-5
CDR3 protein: ASSTSYASTDTQY

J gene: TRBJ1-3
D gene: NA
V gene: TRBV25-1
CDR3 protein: ASSGGAGNTIY

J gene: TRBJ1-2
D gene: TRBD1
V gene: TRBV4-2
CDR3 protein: ASSQERRDSFNYGYT

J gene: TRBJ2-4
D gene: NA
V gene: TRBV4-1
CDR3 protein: ASSQGAVPGRLAKNIQY

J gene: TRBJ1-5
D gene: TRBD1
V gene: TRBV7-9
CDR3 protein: ASSFDRDNQPQH

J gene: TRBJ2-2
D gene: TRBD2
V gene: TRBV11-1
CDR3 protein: ASSLRPGGGQDTGELF

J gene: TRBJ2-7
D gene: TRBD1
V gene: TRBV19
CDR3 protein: ASSKGQGSYEQY

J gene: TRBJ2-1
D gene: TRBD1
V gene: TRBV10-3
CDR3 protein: AISEGQGKNEQF

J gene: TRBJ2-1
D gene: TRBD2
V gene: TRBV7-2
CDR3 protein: ASSPAASGKASPYNEQF

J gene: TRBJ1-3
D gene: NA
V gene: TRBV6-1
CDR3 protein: ASSGQGRNTIY

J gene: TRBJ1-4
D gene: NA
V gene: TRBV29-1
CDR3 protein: SVVDRNNEKLF

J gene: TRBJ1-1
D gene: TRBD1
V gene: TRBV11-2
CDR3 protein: ASSGRDSRDTEAF

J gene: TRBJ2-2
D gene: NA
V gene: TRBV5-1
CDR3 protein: ASSSRDIHTGELF

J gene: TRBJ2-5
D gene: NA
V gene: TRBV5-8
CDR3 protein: ASSVGLQDLSQETQY

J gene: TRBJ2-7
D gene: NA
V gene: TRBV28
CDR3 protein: ASFEGGGPQHYEQY

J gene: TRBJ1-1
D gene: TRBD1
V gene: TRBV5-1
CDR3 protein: ASSPRQGNTEAF

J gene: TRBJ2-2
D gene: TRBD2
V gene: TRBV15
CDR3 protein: ATSDRRETNTGELF

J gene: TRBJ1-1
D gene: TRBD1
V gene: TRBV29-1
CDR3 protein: SVAPWTGANTEAF

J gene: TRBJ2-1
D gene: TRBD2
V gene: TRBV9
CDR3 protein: ASSVVGRTSGNEQF

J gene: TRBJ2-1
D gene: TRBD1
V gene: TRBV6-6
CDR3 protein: ASSYPGTGFNEQF

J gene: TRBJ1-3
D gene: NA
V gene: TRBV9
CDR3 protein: ASSVETSTIY

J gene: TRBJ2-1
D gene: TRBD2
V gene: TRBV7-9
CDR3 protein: ASSSGTSGRAYYNEQF

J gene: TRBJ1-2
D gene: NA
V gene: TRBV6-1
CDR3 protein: ASSEEGPRYGYT

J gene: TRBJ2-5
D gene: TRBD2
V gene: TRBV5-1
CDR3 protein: ASSPTSGKETQY

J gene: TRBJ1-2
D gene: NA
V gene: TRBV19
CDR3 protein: ASSTPGTTYGYT

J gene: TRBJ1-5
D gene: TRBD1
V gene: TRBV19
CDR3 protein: ASSTDDRGGQPQH